This T cell receptor (beta chain) originates from a study of cytomegalovirus exposure and HLA in healthy donors. Study outcomes and limitations: In a later analysis, DRB1 alleles had the most associated TCRs; HLA-C alleles the fewest. On later analysis, the bulk of CMV-associated TCR beta chains appeared to be HLA-restricted.

V was shortened by 6 bases and J by 8 bases, with 16 bases between the two germline ends. Germline CDR1 is MDHEN and CDR2 is SYDVKM. The CDR3 is 13 residues long. Notes on this clone: What it recognizes is unknown.

The PCR was carried out with 60 Vbeta primers and 13 Jbeta primers. Clones were read by immunoSEQ multiplex PCR, and TCRdb kept only the in-frame ones, dropping some. In the table there are approximately 100,000 clones, roughly 70% of which are singletons. This chain links TRBV28 with TRBJ1-2; D not certain. Sequenced material: PBMCs. The TCR was taken from a woman younger than 35 in good health and CMV-seropositive. CDR3 amino acids: CASRLRVPRGYTF. The CDR3 bases are TGTGCCAGCAGGCTCAGAGTGCCGCGGGGCTACACCTTC.